This paragraph reports one T cell receptor (beta chain). Its antigen is unknown. No base qualities exist here, and no much larger clone lies one base off it. Whole blood was collected in K2EDTA tubes by collaborating institutions according to the institutions' own protocols. For TCRbeta analysis, collaborators shipped samples as frozen whole blood, isolated PBMCs, or DNA extracted from either of those sample types. TCRbeta CDR3 regions were amplified from genomic DNA using the immunoSEQ Assay, a bias-controlled multiplex PCR. The authors processed their data as follows. Within the assay, amplification of reference gene primers was used to estimate how many nucleated cells each sample contained. To quantify the absolute abundance of each unique TCRbeta CDR3 rearrangement, sequence reads were collapsed and filtered. For each sample, productive Simpson clonality was calculated as the square root of Simpson's diversity index over productive rearrangements. TCRdb holds this immuneACCESS table with in-frame rearrangements only. Some clones are missing; in checked studies, unresolved V genes explain under half, and the rest has no known cause. V and J calls and clone size follow that table, whereas D and trimming were derived from the DNA. The table for this sample lists 150,000 to 200,000 clones; around 86% of them were counted only once. About 0.95% of the sample comes from the top ten.

The entry originates in a study of blood T cell repertoires in COVID-19 (dated by TCRdb to 2018 to 2021). Broadly, across the study: Samples from collaborators originated in the United States, Italy and Spain and spanned both the acute and convalescent phases of COVID-19. Nearly every sample came with metadata listing a de-identified subject ID, COVID-19 status, age in years and sex. The repertoires were released in a freely available public database meant as a resource for research on the immune response to SARS-CoV-2. HLA class I and class II types, where available, came from metadata supplied by the sample provider rather than from assay-based typing. The samples were drawn from the first 160 participants of the ongoing ImmuneRACE study and from about 1,200 subjects provided by 6 global collaborators. Subjects who had been exposed to COVID-19, were actively infected with it, or had recovered from it provided the deeply sampled blood TCRbeta repertoires that made up the dataset. The material from the prospective study consisted of cDNA or gDNA derived from T cells, B-cell-depleted T cells, or PBMCs. Broad study findings and their caveats: How much clinical and demographic metadata was included differed by source and by participant, and the metadata was provided uncurated.

CDR1 and CDR2 were assigned from the germline V gene as SNHLY and FYNNEI. V lost 7 bases and J lost 2 bases; the stretch between them is 10 bases long. From the cysteine up to the phenylalanine, the CDR3 has a length of 13 residues. The sequence is cut down to CDR3 DNA, 39 bases in frame from base 1. Sequencing was carried out using peripheral blood. This sequence was found in a young man with acute or convalescent COVID-19. The chain employs TRBV2 and TRBJ2-3; the D segment could be TRBD1, given 6 matching bases. The DNA sequence is given as TGTGCCAGCAAGGGGGATTCCACAGATACGCAGTATTTT. This encodes CASKGDSTDTQYF. This CDR3, with the reference TRBV2 and TRBJ2-3 proteins standing in past its ends, gives the full variable domain EPEVTQTPSHQVTQMGQEVILRCVPISNHLYFYWYRQILGQKVEFLVSFYNNEISEKSEIFDDQFSVERPDGSNFTLKIRSTKLEDSAMYFCASKGDSTDTQYFGPGTRLTVL.